This TCR beta chain originates from a study of CD8 T cells in Susac syndrome. Negative isolation was used for CD8+ and CD4+ T cells, and FACS enrichment was applied to TEMRA cells. The authors reverse transcribed roughly 0.5 to 1 ug RNA with random hexamers. TCRdb itself ran the immunoSEQ multiplex PCR reads through MiXCR, one entry per CDR3 protein. Of about 120,000 distinct CDR3 sequences detected, nearly 96% appear once; the ten largest clones hold roughly 0.14%. The germline V gene encodes CDR1 GTSNPN and CDR2 SVGIG (reference sequence). V was clipped by 1 base and J by 11 bases; unmatched bases: 4. The CDR3 has 12 amino acids.

Specimen: CD4+ T cells from PBMCs. The chain uses TRBV30 and TRBJ1-5; 8 positions agree with TRBD1. This TCR derives from a human donor with Susac syndrome. For the CDR3, the DNA is TGTGCCTGGAGTGAGGGACAGGCCTCCCAGCATTTT. Translation gives CAWSEGQASQHF.